The 29 T cell receptor beta chains presented below share a single source sample, sequenced in a study of Graves' ophthalmopathy and Graves' hyperthyroidism. Beta-chain TCR CDR3 regions were amplified from RNA transcripts. An opening RT-PCR round employed HTBI primers and preceded a second-round multiplex PCR. TCRdb used MiXCR to reprocess the multiplex PCR reads, holding one entry per CDR3 protein. The sample consists of tens of thousands of distinct CDR3 sequences, roughly half of them appearing once. The sample comprised peripheral blood. The receptors derive from an adult woman with Graves' ophthalmopathy.

There are many counts of this clonotype. The CDR3 sequence: CASSVGTQRSYNEQFF. DNA for the CDR3: TGTGCCAGCAGCGTAGGGACACAGCGATCCTACAATGAGCAGTTCTTC. V and J are TRBV9 and TRBJ2-1; D is possibly TRBD1 (5 bases). The ends were cut back, 0 bases at V and 1 base at J, with 11 bases in the middle. Germline V gives CDR1 SGDLS, CDR2 YYNGEE. There are 16 residues in the CDR3.

J is TRBJ2-7 and V is TRBV20-1; 9 bases are shared with TRBD1. CDR3 length: 10 residues. J lost 10 bases, V lost 6 bases, and 4 bases had no gene match. Germline V gene lookup returns CDR1 DFQATT and CDR2 SNEGSKA (reference sequence). The CDR3 is CSAWDRDQYF. The CDR3 coding sequence is TGCAGTGCCTGGGACAGGGACCAGTACTTC.

For this clonotype: This clone may be a read error of a much larger clone one base away. This chain links TRBV7-9 with TRBJ2-7, with a possible D match to TRBD1 (6 bases). This CDR3 is 13 amino acids long. Germline V gene sequence: CDR1 SEHNR, CDR2 FQNEAQ (reference sequence). Trimming removed 11 bases at V and 11 bases at J, with 25 bases between. The CDR3 DNA reads TGTGCCCGGAGTGTACTTCAGGGGCAGGTGGAGTACTTC. Translating gives CARSVLQGQVEYF.

With respect to this clonotype: One junction end disagrees with the germline gene, perhaps due to a read error. The rearrangement links TRBV7-2 to TRBJ1-6; D not certain. In germline, CDR1 is SGHTA, CDR2 FQGNSA. The CDR3 covers 14 residues. This CDR3 is CASSSGVRDSPPHF. In DNA, the CDR3 is TGTGCCAGCAGCTCTGGGGTCCGAGATTCACCCCCCCACTTT.

V usage is TRBV20-1 and J usage is TRBJ2-1, with a weak D call TRBD2 (5 bases). V dropped 5 bases and J dropped 0 bases, with 14 bases sitting between them. The CDR3 runs 15 residues. Germline CDR1 reads DFQATT; CDR2 reads SNEGSKA (reference sequence). CDR3 protein: CSAPEAGRSYNEQFF. The CDR3 nucleotides are TGCAGTGCTCCCGAGGCGGGCCGCTCCTACAATGAGCAGTTCTTC.

This clonotype was recorded many times. This rearrangement joins TRBV28 to TRBJ1-2; D is perhaps TRBD1 (5 bases). Per germline, CDR1 MDHEN and CDR2 SYDVKM. The length of the CDR3 is 16 residues. V was clipped by 5 bases and J by 2 bases, with 18 bases between them. The CDR3 here is CASSTLGDGYNYGYTF. DNA for the CDR3: TGTGCCAGCAGTACCCTAGGGGACGGATACAACTATGGCTACACCTTC.

This clonotype was recorded many times. V and J are TRBV6-7 and TRBJ2-4; perhaps TRBD2 as D (5 bases). TRBV6-7 has ORF status, its function being uncertain. This CDR3 spans 16 amino acids. Between the trimmed V and J ends, which lost 0 bases and 2 bases, there was a span of 11 bases. This chain's CDR3 is CASSYSTKHTKNIQYF. DNA for the CDR3: TGTGCCAGCAGTTACTCGACTAAGCATACCAAAAACATTCAGTACTTC.

This clonotype has ten or more counts. The J gene is TRBJ2-1, the V gene TRBV9; no clear D gene. Germline CDR1 SGDLS, CDR2 YYNGEE. The V and J ends lost 0 bases and 4 bases respectively, with 5 bases between them. This CDR3 region has 13 residues. This CDR3 reads CASSVEVYNEQFF. In DNA form, the CDR3 reads TGTGCCAGCAGCGTAGAGGTGTACAATGAGCAGTTCTTC.

As for this clonotype: A much more abundant neighbour one base away suggests this may be a read error. For the CDR3, the DNA is TGTGCCAGCAGTTTATTGGTGGCAGGGGGCAATGAGCAGTTCTTC. Its translation is CASSLLVAGGNEQFF. The chain has TRBV4-2 and TRBJ2-1, with 7 nucleotides matching TRBD1. This CDR3 is built from 15 residues. CDR1 is LGHNA and CDR2 is YNFKEQ in the germline V gene. The ends lost 6 bases at V and 6 bases at J; junction bases unmatched: 11.

On this clonotype: A read error may produce the germline difference seen at one junction end. The rearrangement uses TRBV15 and TRBJ1-5; TRBD1 aligns across 7 bases. Germline loops: CDR1 LNHNV, CDR2 YYDKDF (reference sequence). There are 19 residues in the CDR3. The DNA of the CDR3 is TGTGCCACCAGCGGAGGCTCCGCCGGGACAGAAAGCTTCAATCGGCCCCAGCATTTT. Translated, it gives CATSGGSAGTESFNRPQHF.

This clonotype was seen at least ten times. The chain couples TRBV7-8 to TRBJ1-4; D is unclear. Germline lookup yields CDR1 SGHVS and CDR2 FQNEAQ. The CDR3 spans 14 residues. V was clipped by 2 bases and J by 7 bases, with 11 bases between them. The CDR3 sequence is CASSLSSSAEKLFF. The CDR3, as DNA: TGTGCCAGCAGCTTATCATCCTCAGCTGAAAAACTGTTTTTT.

Points on this clonotype: A junction boundary mismatches the germline segment, possibly from a read error. The rearrangement links TRBV25-1 to TRBJ1-4; D is unresolved. Germline CDR1 and CDR2: MGHDK and SYGVNS. The CDR3 is made up of 12 amino acids. Written as DNA, the CDR3 is TGTGCCAGCAGTGAAACGAATGGAAAACTGTTTTTT. It yields the protein CASSETNGKLFF.

For this clonotype: The junction departs from the called germline gene at one end, perhaps through a read error. The chain recombines TRBV11-2 with TRBJ1-1; D call uncertain. Per the germline V gene, CDR1 is SGHAT and CDR2 is FQNNGV. This CDR3 spans 14 amino acids. The CDR3, as DNA: TGTGCCAGCGGCCCCTCAGCCCTGAACACTGAAGCTCTCTTT. It encodes CASGPSALNTEALF.

There are many counts of this clonotype. The J gene is TRBJ2-5, the V gene TRBV11-3, with D unresolved. The CDR3 totals 13 residues. In germline, CDR1 is SGHNT, CDR2 YENEEA. V dropped 1 base and J dropped 5 bases, with 8 bases sitting between them. The CDR3 sequence is CASSLGVGETQYF. Here the CDR3 DNA reads TGTGCCAGCAGCTTAGGGGTAGGGGAGACCCAGTACTTC.

This clonotype was recorded many times. The CDR3, as DNA: TGCAGTGCTGGCGGGACAGGGGGAACAGATACGCAGTATTTT. This translates into CSAGGTGGTDTQYF. The chain couples TRBV20-1 to TRBJ2-3; TRBD1 matches at 11 bases. CDR3 length equals 14 residues. Germline trimming cut 5 bases from V and 3 bases from J; bases unmatched to any gene: 4. CDR1 is DFQATT, CDR2 SNEGSKA, per germline (reference sequence).

The rearrangement links TRBV24-1 to TRBJ1-4; TRBD1 might be the D (6 bases). The germline V gene encodes CDR1 KGHDR and CDR2 SFDVKD. The CDR3 covers 13 residues. V gave up 5 bases and J gave up 5 bases, with 8 bases separating them. The chain's CDR3 is CATSGGANEKLFF. CDR3 sequence (DNA): TGTGCCACCAGTGGGGGGGCGAATGAAAAACTGTTTTTT.

This chain uses TRBV19 with TRBJ2-7, with 9 positions matching TRBD2. The V segment lost 3 bases and the J segment 7 bases; nucleotides outside the gene matches: 10. The CDR3 consists of 15 residues. The germline V gene encodes CDR1 LNHDA and CDR2 SQIVND (reference sequence). In DNA, the CDR3 is TGTGCCAGTAGTATCCTGACTGAAGCGGGAGGTGAGCAGTACTTC. Encoded protein: CASSILTEAGGEQYF.

The sample holds many counts of this clonotype. This chain links TRBV9 with TRBJ2-1, with 11 bases lining up with TRBD1. Germline values: CDR1 SGDLS, CDR2 YYNGEE. Trimming took 3 bases from V and 10 from J; bases not matched to a gene: 15. This CDR3 spans 17 amino acids. The DNA of the CDR3 is TGTGCCAGCAGCGACTCATTGGGACAGGGGGGCCTAGGGGAGCAGTTCTTC. Encoded protein: CASSDSLGQGGLGEQFF.

This clonotype showed up just a few times. The rearrangement joins TRBV15 to TRBJ2-7; 7 positions agree with TRBD2. The CDR3 is 15 amino acids. Germline loops: CDR1 LNHNV, CDR2 YYDKDF (reference sequence). V was pared by 0 bases and J by 2 bases, with 4 bases of the junction left unmatched. The CDR3 nucleotides are TGTGCCACCAGCAGAGAGGGCGGGAGTGCCTACGAGCAGTACTTC. Translating it yields CATSREGGSAYEQYF.

There are many counts of this clonotype. The rearrangement uses TRBV6-4 and TRBJ2-1, with no clear D. The germline V gene encodes CDR1 MRHNA and CDR2 SNTAGT. Deletions cut 2 bases from V and 6 bases from J, with 8 bases between. CDR3 length equals 13 residues. Here the CDR3 DNA reads TGTGCCAGCAGTGACGACTCCGCCAATGAGCAGTTCTTC. Its translation: CASSDDSANEQFF.

The chain has TRBV10-3 and TRBJ2-7; TRBD1 aligns across 8 bases. V shed 5 bases, J shed 9 bases, and the junction held 15 bases outside the gene matches. Germline V gene sequence: CDR1 ENHRY, CDR2 SYGVKD. The CDR3 extends over 15 amino acids. The CDR3 DNA is TGTGCCATCAGTCCCGGACAGGGTTGGCGCGACGTGCAGTACTTC. Its protein is CAISPGQGWRDVQYF.

Points on this clonotype: As the CDR3 is not closed by the conserved phenylalanine or tryptophan, this likely results from a read error. The chain carries TRBV5-1 and TRBJ2-7; D may match TRBD1 or TRBD2 (5 bases each). Germline V gene data show CDR1 as SGHRS and CDR2 as YFSETQ. The CDR3 is made up of 15 amino acids. DNA of the CDR3: TGCGCCAGCAACTTGGGCCGGGGCCCGGGTGGGGAGCAGTACTGC. As protein: CASNLGRGPGGEQYC.

This clonotype turned up a few times. Since no conserved phenylalanine or tryptophan closes the CDR3, a read error is the likely cause. The DNA is omitted, as the CDR3 cannot be located on it reliably, and the CDR3 follows TCRdb's listing. This chain connects TRBV6-5 to TRBJ2-7; whether TRBD2, the table's D call, matches the DNA was not checked. Including both end residues, the CDR3 is 9 amino acids long. Germline CDR1 reads MNHEY; CDR2 reads SVGAGI. The CDR3 is CASSYTGLA.

This clonotype has ten or more counts. This chain uses TRBV4-1 with TRBJ1-4, with 10 bases aligning to TRBD1. This CDR3 comprises 15 residues. Germline CDR1 and CDR2: MGHRA and YSYEKL. V lost 1 base and J lost 7; bases outside the gene matches: 3. CDR3 sequence reads: CASSQVDRGLEKLFF. The CDR3 DNA sequence: TGCGCCAGCAGCCAAGTAGACAGGGGGCTTGAAAAACTGTTTTTT.

This clonotype appeared a single time. V is TRBV11-1 and J is TRBJ2-3; 7 bases line up with TRBD2. Germline CDR1 and CDR2: SGHAT and FQDESV (reference sequence). The CDR3 is 16 amino acids. Trimming removed 9 bases from V and 4 bases from J; junction bases left unmatched: 16. CDR3 loop: CASDSTSSLPPDTQYF. The CDR3 DNA is TGTGCCAGTGACTCGACTAGCTCACTTCCCCCAGATACGCAGTATTTT.

This chain links TRBV4-3 with TRBJ2-3; 8 bases align to TRBD1. V lost 3 bases, J lost 0 bases, and 2 bases stayed unmatched. Per germline, CDR1 LGHNA and CDR2 YSLEER. The CDR3 is made up of 15 amino acids. CDR3 nucleotides: TGCGCCAGCAGCCAGGACAGGGTTAGCACAGATACGCAGTATTTT. Protein sequence: CASSQDRVSTDTQYF.

The J gene is TRBJ1-1, the V gene TRBV18; tentatively, D is TRBD1 (6 bases). Deletions cut 4 bases from V and 2 bases from J, with 11 bases between. Germline CDR1 KGHSH, CDR2 LQKENI. This CDR3 has 14 amino acids. The CDR3, as DNA: TGTGCCAGCTCACTTACAGGGTTCAACACTGAAGCTTTCTTT. Translated: CASSLTGFNTEAFF.

This clonotype was recorded a few times. The chain links TRBV29-1 to TRBJ1-2, with 8 positions matching TRBD1. Germline V gene data show CDR1 as SQVTM and CDR2 as ANQGSEA. After removal of 6 bases from V and 6 bases from J, the junction contained 3 bases not matched to a gene. This CDR3 comprises 11 residues. The CDR3 is CSVGQGHGYTF. The CDR3 DNA reads as TGCAGCGTAGGACAGGGACATGGCTACACCTTC.

The gene calls are TRBV28 and TRBJ1-5; 7 bases fit TRBD1. J gave up 6 bases and V 2 bases, and 16 bases lay outside the gene matches. This CDR3 is 18 amino acids long. Germline CDR1 reads MDHEN; CDR2 reads SYDVKM. CDR3 protein: CASSLPFRQGVLVQPQHF. CDR3 nucleotides: TGTGCCAGCAGTTTACCCTTCCGTCAGGGGGTGTTAGTTCAGCCCCAGCATTTT.